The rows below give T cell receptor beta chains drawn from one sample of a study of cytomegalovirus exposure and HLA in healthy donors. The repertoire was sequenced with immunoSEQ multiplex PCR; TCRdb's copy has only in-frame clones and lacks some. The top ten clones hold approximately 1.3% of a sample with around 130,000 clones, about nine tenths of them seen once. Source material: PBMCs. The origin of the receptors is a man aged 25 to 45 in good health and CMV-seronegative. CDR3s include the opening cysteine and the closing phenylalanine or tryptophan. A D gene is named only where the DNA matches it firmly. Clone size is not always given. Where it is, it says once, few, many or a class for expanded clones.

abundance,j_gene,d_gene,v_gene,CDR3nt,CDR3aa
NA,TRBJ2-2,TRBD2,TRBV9,TGTGCCAGCAGCGTGGGACTAAAATCTGGGGAGCTGTTTTTT,CASSVGLKSGELFF
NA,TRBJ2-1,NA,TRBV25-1,TGTGCCAGCAGTGTATCCGGCGGAGTTTACAATGAGCAGTTCTTC,CASSVSGGVYNEQFF
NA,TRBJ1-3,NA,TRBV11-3,TGTGCCAGCAGCGAGCCCACCATATATTTT,CASSEPTIYF
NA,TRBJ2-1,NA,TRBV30,TGTGCCTGGCGCGACTACAATGAGCAGTTCTTC,CAWRDYNEQFF
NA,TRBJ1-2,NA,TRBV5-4,TGTGCCGCCTCTTCAGGCAGAATATACTATGGCTACACCTTC,CAASSGRIYYGYTF
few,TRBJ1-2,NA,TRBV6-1,TGTGCCAGCAGTGAAGCTGTAGCCCTCAGAGGTGGCTACACCTTC,CASSEAVALRGGYTF
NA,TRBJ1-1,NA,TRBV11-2,TGTGCCAGCAGCCCAGAGGCCAGGGCGAGGACTGAAGCTTTCTTT,CASSPEARARTEAFF
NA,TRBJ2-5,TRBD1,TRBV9,TGTGCCAGCAGCGTTGGGTCCCGGGACAGGCAAGAGACCCAGTACTTC,CASSVGSRDRQETQYF
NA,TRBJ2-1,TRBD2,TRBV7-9,TGTGCCAGCAGCCTAACTATAACAGCGGGAGCGAACAATGAGCAGTTCTTC,CASSLTITAGANNEQFF
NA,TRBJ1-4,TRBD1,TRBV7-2,TGTGCCAGCAGCTTAATGGGACAGGAAAAACTGTTTTTT,CASSLMGQEKLFF
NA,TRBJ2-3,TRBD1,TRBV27,TGTGCCAGCAGTCTGGGGACAGAGCTTCAGTATTTT,CASSLGTELQYF
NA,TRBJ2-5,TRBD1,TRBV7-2,TGTGCCAGCAGCGTAGGGACAGATGGGAAGACCCAGTACTTC,CASSVGTDGKTQYF
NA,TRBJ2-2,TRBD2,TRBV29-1,TGCAGCGGGAAGCGGGGCGCGAACACCGGGGAGCTGTTTTTT,CSGKRGANTGELFF
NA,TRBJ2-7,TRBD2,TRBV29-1,TGCAGCGTTAGCGGGGCGTCCTACGAGCAGTACTTC,CSVSGASYEQYF
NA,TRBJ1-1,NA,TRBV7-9,TGTGCCAGCAGCATAGGGGAGACTGAAGCTTTCTTT,CASSIGETEAFF
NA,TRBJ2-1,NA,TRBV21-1,TGTGCCAGCAGCGAAGGGGGGGGCCCGACTAGTGCCCCTGGCAATGAGCAGTTCTTC,CASSEGGGPTSAPGNEQFF
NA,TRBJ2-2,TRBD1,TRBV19,TGTGCCAGTTGGGACAGGGTGGGATCCGGGGAGCTGTTTTTT,CASWDRVGSGELFF
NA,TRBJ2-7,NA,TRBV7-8,TGTGCCAGCAGCCCTAGTGGGATGCGGGCCAACTACGAGCAGTACTTC,CASSPSGMRANYEQYF
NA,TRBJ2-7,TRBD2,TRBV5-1,TGCGCCAGCAGCTTGGTTATAGCGGGAGGTAAAGAGCAGTACTTC,CASSLVIAGGKEQYF
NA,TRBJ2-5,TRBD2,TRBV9,TGTGCCAGCAGCGTAGGGGCGGGAGGTCTAGGGGAGACCCAGTACTTC,CASSVGAGGLGETQYF
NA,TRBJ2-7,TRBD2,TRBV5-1,TGCGCCAGCAGCTTGGAACTAGCGGGAGGATTCTCCTACGAGCAGTACTTC,CASSLELAGGFSYEQYF
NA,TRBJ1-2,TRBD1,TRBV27,TGTGCCAGCAGTTCAACCGGGACAGGGGAGACTACTAACTATGGCTACACCTTC,CASSSTGTGETTNYGYTF
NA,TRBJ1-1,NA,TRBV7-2,TGTGCCAGCAGCTTATTTATTCAGGATAACACTGAAGCTTTCTTT,CASSLFIQDNTEAFF
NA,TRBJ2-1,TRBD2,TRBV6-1,TGTGCCAGCAGGCTAGCGGGAGGGTACAATGAGCAGTTCTTC,CASRLAGGYNEQFF
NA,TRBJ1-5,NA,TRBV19,TGTGCCAGTAGTATAAAACTTAAGGGGGATCAGCCCCAGCATTTT,CASSIKLKGDQPQHF
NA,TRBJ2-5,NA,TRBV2,TGTGCCAGCAGTGAGCTCCAGGGGAGTACCCAAGAGACCCAGTACTTC,CASSELQGSTQETQYF
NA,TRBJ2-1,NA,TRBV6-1,TGTGCCAGCAGTGAACAACTAGCACAAAATGAGCAGTTCTTC,CASSEQLAQNEQFF
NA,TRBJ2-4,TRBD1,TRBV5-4,TGTGCCAGCATCGCACCGGGACAGGGGGCCAAAAACATTCAGTACTTC,CASIAPGQGAKNIQYF
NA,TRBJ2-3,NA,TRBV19,TGTGCCAGTAGTATCGGGATCGGTTCGGATACGCAGTATTTT,CASSIGIGSDTQYF
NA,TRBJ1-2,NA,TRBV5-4,TGTGCCAGCAGCTTGGGACAGGACAATCTTGGCTACACCTTC,CASSLGQDNLGYTF
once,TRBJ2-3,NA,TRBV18,TGTGCCAGCTCATCCAGACTAGTTACAGATACGCAGTATTTT,CASSSRLVTDTQYF
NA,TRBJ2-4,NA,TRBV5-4,TGTGCCAGCAGCTCGACTCTAGCCAAAAACATTCAGTACTTC,CASSSTLAKNIQYF
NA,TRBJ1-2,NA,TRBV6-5,TGTGCCAGCAGTAGATATACAGGGTTATCTGGCTACACCTTC,CASSRYTGLSGYTF
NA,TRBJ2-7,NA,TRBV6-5,TGTGCCAGCAGAGAGGTGGTAGACTCCTACGAGCAGTACTTC,CASREVVDSYEQYF
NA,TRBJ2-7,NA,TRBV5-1,TGCGCCAGCAGCCTAAACAGGGGAGGACCCTACGAGCAGTACTTC,CASSLNRGGPYEQYF
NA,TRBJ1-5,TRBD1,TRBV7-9,TGTGCCAGCAGCATACAGGGGGCGGATCAGCCCCAGCATTTT,CASSIQGADQPQHF
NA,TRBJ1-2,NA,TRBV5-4,TGTGCCAGCAGCTTGGCGGGGGGCTCTCTTGGTGGCTACACCTTC,CASSLAGGSLGGYTF
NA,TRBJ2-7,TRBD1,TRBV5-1,TGCGCCAGCAGCCAAGATGTGACAGGGGGGATCGAGCAGTACTTC,CASSQDVTGGIEQYF
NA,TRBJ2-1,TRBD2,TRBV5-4,TGTGCCAGCAGCTTGGAGCGGGGCTTCTACAATGAGCAGTTCTTC,CASSLERGFYNEQFF
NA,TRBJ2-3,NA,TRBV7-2,TGTGCCAGCAGCCTCTCGGCTTGGCAGGACACAGATACGCAGTATTTT,CASSLSAWQDTDTQYF
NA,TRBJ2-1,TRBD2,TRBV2,TGTGCCAGCAGAGATCCGGGACTAGCGGGAGATTCCTCACCCGGGAGCTCCTACAATGAGCAGTTCTTC,CASRDPGLAGDSSPGSSYNEQFF
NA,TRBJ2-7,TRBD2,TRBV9,TGTGCCAGCAGCGAGGGACTAGCGGGAGAAAGCTTCTACGAGCAGTACTTC,CASSEGLAGESFYEQYF
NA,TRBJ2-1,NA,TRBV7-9,TGTGCCAGCATCAAGACAGGAAGCTACAATGAGCAGTTCTTC,CASIKTGSYNEQFF
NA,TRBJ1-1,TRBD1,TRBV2,TGTGCCAGCAAAAGGGACAGGTCGAACACTGAAGCTTTCTTT,CASKRDRSNTEAFF
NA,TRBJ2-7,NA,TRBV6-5,TGTGCCAGCAGCCAAGAGGGGGGGAGCTCCTACGAGCAGTACTTC,CASSQEGGSSYEQYF
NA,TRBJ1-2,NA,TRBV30,TGTGCCTGGAGACAGATTGACGGTCGCGGCTACACCTTC,CAWRQIDGRGYTF
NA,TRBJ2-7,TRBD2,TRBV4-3,TGCGCCAGCAGCCAAAGAGCGGGAGGCCACGAGCAGTACTTC,CASSQRAGGHEQYF
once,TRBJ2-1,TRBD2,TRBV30,TGTGCCTGGAGGGAAGCGGGAGCCTACAATGAGCAGTTCTTC,CAWREAGAYNEQFF
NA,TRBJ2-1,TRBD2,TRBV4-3,TGCGCCAGCAGCCAAGTTCCCCCCCGGGAGGGCTTGGATGAGCAGTTCTTC,CASSQVPPREGLDEQFF
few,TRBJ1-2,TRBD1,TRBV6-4,TGTGCCAGCAGCGCTTCCGGGACAGGGAATGGCTACACCTTC,CASSASGTGNGYTF
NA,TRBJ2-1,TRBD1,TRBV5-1,TGCGCCAGCAGCACCGGGACAGGAGAGGGCAATGAGCAGTTCTTC,CASSTGTGEGNEQFF
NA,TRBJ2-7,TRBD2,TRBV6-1,TGTGCCAGCAGTTCCCCTAGCTGGGGGGGGGAGCAGTACTTC,CASSSPSWGGEQYF
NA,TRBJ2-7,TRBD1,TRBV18,TGTGCCAGCACCGGACAGGGTTCCCAAAGCTCCTACGAGCAGTACTTC,CASTGQGSQSSYEQYF
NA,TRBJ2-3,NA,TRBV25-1,TGTGTGTCCAGTAAGGGACACCGCACTAGCACAGATACGCAGTATTTT,CVSSKGHRTSTDTQYF